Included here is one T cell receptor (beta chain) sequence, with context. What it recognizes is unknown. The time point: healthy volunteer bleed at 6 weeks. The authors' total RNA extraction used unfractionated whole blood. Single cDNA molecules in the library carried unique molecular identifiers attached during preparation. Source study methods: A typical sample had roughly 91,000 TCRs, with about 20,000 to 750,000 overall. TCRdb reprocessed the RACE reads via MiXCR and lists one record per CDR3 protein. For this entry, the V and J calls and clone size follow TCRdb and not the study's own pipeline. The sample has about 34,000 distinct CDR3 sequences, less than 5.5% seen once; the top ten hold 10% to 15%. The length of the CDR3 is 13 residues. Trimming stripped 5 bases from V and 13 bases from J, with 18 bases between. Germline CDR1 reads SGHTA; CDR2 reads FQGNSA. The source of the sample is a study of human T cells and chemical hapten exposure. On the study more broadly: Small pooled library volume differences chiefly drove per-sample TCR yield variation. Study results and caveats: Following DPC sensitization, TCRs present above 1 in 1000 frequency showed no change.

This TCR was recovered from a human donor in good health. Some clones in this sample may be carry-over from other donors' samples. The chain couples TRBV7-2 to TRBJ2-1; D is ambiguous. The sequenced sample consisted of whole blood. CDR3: CASSTGRDPKQFF. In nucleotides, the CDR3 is TGTGCCAGCAGCACCGGACGCGATCCCAAACAGTTCTTC.